This T cell receptor (beta chain) comes out of a study of response to subunit inactivated influenza vaccine. The CDR3 runs to 16 residues. Deletions cut 6 bases from V and 4 bases from J, with 21 bases between. MiXCR, run by TCRdb on the RT-PCR reads, gives a single entry per CDR3 protein. The repertoire consists of 500,000 to 550,000 distinct CDR3 sequences, with under 25% occurring once and the leading ten covering about 3%. This clonotype appeared a few times. A further study also used this sample, focusing on T cells expressing NK-cell markers. That publication notes: Synthesis of TCR beta cDNA relied on 5'RACE template switching carrying UMIs. TCR beta repertoires came from sorted CD3+CD56+NKG2C+, CD3+CD56+NKG2C- and CD3+CD56-NKG2C+ T cells. Among the eight sequenced donors, seven tested HCMV-seropositive and one tested seronegative. Dominant NKG2C+ clonotypes in roughly 6 donors made up about 1.0-7.0% of CD8+ T cells.

The source was CD4+ T cells sorted from PBMCs, collected 12 days after vaccination. This TCR was sampled from a man in his forties or fifties who received an inactivated influenza vaccine. The chain is built from TRBV12-3 or TRBV12-4 and TRBJ1-2; D call uncertain. The CDR3 spells CASSRRDPKWGYGYTF. CDR3 DNA sequence: TGTGCCAGCAGCCGACGTGACCCGAAGTGGGGCTATGGCTACACCTTC.